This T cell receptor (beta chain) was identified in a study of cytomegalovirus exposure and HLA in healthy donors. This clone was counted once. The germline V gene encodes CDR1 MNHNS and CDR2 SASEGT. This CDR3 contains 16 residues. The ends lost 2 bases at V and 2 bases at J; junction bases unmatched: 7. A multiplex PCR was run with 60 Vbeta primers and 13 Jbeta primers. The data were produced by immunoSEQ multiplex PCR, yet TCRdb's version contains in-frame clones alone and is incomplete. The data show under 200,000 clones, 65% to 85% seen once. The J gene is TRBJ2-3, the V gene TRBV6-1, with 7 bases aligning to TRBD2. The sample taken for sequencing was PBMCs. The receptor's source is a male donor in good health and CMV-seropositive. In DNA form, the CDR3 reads TGTGCCAGCAGTGAAATTGTAGCGGGCCTCACAGATACGCAGTATTTT. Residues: CASSEIVAGLTDTQYF.